The T cell receptor beta chain under discussion was sequenced for a study of shared clonotypes between healthy human individuals. Study-wide points: Non-shared clonotypes had lower generation probabilities than those shared by all four donors.

V was pared by 1 base and J by 6 bases, with 5 bases of the junction left unmatched. This CDR3 region has 15 residues. CDR1 and CDR2 (germline): LGHNA, YSLEER. Of note for this clone: The antigen is not known.

Libraries were prepared by immunoSEQ multiplex PCR; TCRdb keeps only in-frame clonotypes and omits some of them. The sample has about 2,200,000 clones, 85% to 95% seen once. Positively selected for CCR7, the CD45RO-negative cells used as naive CD8 cells excluded terminally differentiated effector memory CD45RA+ cells. All donors were Caucasian adults living in Nashville, Tennessee. The receptor was isolated from a man younger than 30 in good health. Some clones in this sample may be carry-over from other donors' samples. The sequencing sample was made of naive CD8+ T cells from PBMCs. The chain carries TRBV4-3 and TRBJ2-1; the match to TRBD2 covers 8 bases. The CDR3 coding sequence is TGCGCCAGCAGCCAAGCGGGACTAGTCATCAATGAGCAGTTCTTC. Protein: CASSQAGLVINEQFF.